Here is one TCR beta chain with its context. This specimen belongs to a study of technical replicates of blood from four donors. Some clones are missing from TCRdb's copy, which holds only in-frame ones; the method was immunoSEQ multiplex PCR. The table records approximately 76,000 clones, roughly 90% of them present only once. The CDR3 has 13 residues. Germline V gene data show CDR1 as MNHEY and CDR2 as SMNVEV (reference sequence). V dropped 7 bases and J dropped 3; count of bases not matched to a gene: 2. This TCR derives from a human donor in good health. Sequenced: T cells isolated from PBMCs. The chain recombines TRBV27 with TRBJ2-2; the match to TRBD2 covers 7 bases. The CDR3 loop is CASTRGDTGELFF. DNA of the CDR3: TGTGCCAGCACACGGGGGGACACCGGGGAGCTGTTTTTT.